These T cell receptor beta chains were read from a single sample in a study of monozygotic twins with inflammatory bowel disease. No DNA is given; TCRdb re-called the 5' RACE reads and lists each CDR3 protein once. The sample totals around 450,000 distinct CDR3 sequences; its top ten clones hold about 2.6%. Sequenced input: blood. Receptors originate from a human donor with ulcerative colitis or Crohn's disease, or a healthy co-twin of an affected twin (not recorded which). CDR3s include the opening cysteine and the closing phenylalanine or tryptophan. Each record gives: J gene, V gene, CDR3 protein.

>TRBJ2-1|TRBV18
CASIRGNEQFF
>TRBJ2-7|TRBV28
CASGAPPYEQYF
>TRBJ2-7|TRBV3-1
CASSRIPYEQYF
>TRBJ2-1|TRBV12-3/TRBV12-4
CASSLGSGRGEQFF
>TRBJ2-1|TRBV24-1
CATSDPRDREDHEQFF
>TRBJ2-1|TRBV20-1
CSARSGGVSYNEQFF
>TRBJ2-3|TRBV5-8
CASSRGQGSRTDTQYF
>TRBJ2-4|TRBV29-1
CSVGQLGNIQYF
>TRBJ2-3|TRBV19
CASSILSGSTDTQYF
>TRBJ2-7|TRBV25-1
CASNRAGTYEQYF
>TRBJ2-1|TRBV12-3/TRBV12-4
CASTMTSGAHNEQFF
>TRBJ1-1|TRBV20-1
CSARSGTGWNTEAFF
>TRBJ2-7|TRBV7-8
CASSPLAGEGIGISEQYF
>TRBJ1-1|TRBV20-1
CSAKQGPNTEAFF
>TRBJ2-7|TRBV20-1
CSARDYTYEQYF
>TRBJ2-7|TRBV5-6
CASSSWGFDEQYF
>TRBJ1-5|TRBV20-1
CSARRTGPQNQPQHF
>TRBJ1-1|TRBV20-1
CSASTDLNTEAFF